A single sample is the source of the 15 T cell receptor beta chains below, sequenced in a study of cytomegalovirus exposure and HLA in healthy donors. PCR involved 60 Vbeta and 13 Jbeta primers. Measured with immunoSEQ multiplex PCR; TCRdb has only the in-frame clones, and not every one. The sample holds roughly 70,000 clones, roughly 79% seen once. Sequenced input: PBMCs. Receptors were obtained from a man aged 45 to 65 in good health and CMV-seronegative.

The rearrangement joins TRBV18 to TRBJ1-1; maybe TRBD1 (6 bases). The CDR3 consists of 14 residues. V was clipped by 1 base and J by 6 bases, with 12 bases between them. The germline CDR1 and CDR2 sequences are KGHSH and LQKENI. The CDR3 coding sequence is TGTGCCAGCTCACCACAGGGGGTGGAGGCTGAAGCTTTCTTT. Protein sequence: CASSPQGVEAEAFF.

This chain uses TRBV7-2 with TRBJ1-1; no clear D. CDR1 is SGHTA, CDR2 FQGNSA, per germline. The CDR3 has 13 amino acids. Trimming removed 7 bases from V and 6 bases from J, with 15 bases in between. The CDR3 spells CASTQMYFSEAFF. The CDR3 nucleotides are TGTGCCAGCACCCAGATGTATTTCTCTGAAGCTTTCTTT. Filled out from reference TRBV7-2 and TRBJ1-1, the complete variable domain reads GAGVSQSPSNKVTEKGKDVELRCDPISGHTALYWYRQSLGQGLEFLIYFQGNSAPDKSGLPSDRFSAERTGGSVSTLTIQRTQQEDSAVYLCASTQMYFSEAFFGQGTRLTVV.

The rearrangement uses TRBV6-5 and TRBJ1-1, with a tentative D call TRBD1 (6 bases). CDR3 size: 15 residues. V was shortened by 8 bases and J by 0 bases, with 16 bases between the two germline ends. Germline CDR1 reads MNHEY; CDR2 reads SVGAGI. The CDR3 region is CASEPGHRMNTEAFF. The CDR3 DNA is TGTGCCAGCGAACCGGGACACAGAATGAACACTGAAGCTTTCTTT.

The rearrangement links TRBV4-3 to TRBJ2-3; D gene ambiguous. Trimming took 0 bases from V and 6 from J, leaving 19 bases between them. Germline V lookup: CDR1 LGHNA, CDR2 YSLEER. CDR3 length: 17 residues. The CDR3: CASSQDVGSRSMDTQYF. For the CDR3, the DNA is TGCGCCAGCAGCCAAGATGTCGGTAGCCGGAGCATGGATACGCAGTATTTT.

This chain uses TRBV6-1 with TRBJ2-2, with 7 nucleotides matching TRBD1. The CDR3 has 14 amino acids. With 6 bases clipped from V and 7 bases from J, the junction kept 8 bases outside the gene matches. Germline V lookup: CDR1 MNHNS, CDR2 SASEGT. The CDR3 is CASSLRGQNGELFF. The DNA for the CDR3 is TGTGCCAGCAGCCTGAGGGGACAGAACGGGGAGCTGTTTTTT.

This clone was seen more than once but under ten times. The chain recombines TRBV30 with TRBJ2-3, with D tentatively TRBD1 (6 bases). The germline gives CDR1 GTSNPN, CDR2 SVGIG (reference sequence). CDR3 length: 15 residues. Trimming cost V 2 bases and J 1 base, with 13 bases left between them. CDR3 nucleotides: TGTGCCTGGAGTCCCACTAGACAGGGCACAGATACGCAGTATTTT. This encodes CAWSPTRQGTDTQYF.

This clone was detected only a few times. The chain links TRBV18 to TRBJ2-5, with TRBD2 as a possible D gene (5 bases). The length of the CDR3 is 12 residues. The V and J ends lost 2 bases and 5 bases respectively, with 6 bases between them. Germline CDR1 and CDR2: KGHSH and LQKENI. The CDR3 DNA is TGTGCCAGCTCACCAGGGGAGGAGACCCAGTACTTC. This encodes CASSPGEETQYF.

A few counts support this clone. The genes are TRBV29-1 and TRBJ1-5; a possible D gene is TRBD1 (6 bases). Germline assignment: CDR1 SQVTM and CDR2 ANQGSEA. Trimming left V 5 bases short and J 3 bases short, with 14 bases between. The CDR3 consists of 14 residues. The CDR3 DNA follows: TGCAGCGTTACCCGACAGGCTAACAATCAGCCCCAGCATTTT. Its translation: CSVTRQANNQPQHF.

The CDR3 sequence is CASSLGLAGVWQYF. DNA of the CDR3: TGTGCCAGCAGCTTAGGACTAGCGGGGGTTTGGCAGTACTTC. The chain has TRBV7-6 and TRBJ2-7; TRBD2 matches at 12 bases. Germline trimming cut 1 base from V and 9 bases from J; bases unmatched to any gene: 4. Germline CDR1 reads SGHVS; CDR2 reads FNYEAQ. CDR3 size: 14 residues.

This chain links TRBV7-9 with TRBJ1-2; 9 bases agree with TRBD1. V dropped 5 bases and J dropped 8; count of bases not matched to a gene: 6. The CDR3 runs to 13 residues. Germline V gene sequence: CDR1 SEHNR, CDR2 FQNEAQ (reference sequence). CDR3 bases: TGTGCCAGCAGCCCGGGACAGGGTTACGGCTACACCTTC. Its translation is CASSPGQGYGYTF.

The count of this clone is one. The CDR3 bases are TGCGCCAGCAGCCAAGACGGGGGAAACTCCTACGAGCAGTACTTC. It codes for CASSQDGGNSYEQYF. V gene TRBV4-3 combines with J gene TRBJ2-7, with TRBD2 as a possible D gene (6 bases). Trimming cost V 0 bases and J 0 bases, with 9 bases left between them. The length of the CDR3 is 15 residues. CDR1 and CDR2 from the germline V gene are LGHNA and YSLEER.

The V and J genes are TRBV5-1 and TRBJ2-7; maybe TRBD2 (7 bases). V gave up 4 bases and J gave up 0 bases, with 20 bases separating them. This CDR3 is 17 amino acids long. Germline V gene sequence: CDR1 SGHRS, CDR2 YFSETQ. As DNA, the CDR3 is TGCGCCAGCAGCCAGGGGAACCTAGCGGTTGGCTCCTACGAGCAGTACTTC. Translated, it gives CASSQGNLAVGSYEQYF.

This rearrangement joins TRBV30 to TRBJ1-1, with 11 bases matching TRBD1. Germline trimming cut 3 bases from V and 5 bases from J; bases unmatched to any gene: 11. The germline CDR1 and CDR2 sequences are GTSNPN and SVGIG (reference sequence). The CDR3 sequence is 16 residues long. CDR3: CAWRPTGQGAGTEAFF. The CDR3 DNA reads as TGTGCCTGGAGGCCGACTGGACAGGGGGCCGGGACTGAAGCTTTCTTT.

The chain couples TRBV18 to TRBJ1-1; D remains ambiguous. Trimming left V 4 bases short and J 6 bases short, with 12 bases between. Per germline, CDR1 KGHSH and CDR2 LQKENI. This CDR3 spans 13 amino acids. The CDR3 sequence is CASSRAVPAEAFF. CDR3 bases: TGTGCCAGCTCACGGGCCGTCCCGGCTGAAGCTTTCTTT.

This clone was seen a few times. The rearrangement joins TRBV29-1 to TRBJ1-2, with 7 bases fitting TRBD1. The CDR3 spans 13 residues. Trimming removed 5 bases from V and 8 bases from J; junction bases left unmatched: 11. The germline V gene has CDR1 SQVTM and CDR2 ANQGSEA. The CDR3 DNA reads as TGCAGCGTTCGTAGACAGGGTTTAATGGGCTACACCTTC. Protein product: CSVRRQGLMGYTF.